A single sample gave rise to the 7 T cell receptor beta chains below, sequenced in a study of cytotoxic CD8 clonotypes in ibrutinib-treated CLL. Clones were read by immunoSEQ multiplex PCR, and TCRdb kept only the in-frame ones, dropping some. Here the sample spans fewer than 50,000 clones, roughly two thirds being singletons. The sample consisted of PBMCs, taken after 12 months of ibrutinib treatment. The receptors come from a human donor with chronic lymphocytic leukemia.

This clone was detected only a few times. This rearrangement joins TRBV19 to TRBJ2-3; a weak D match, TRBD2 (6 bases). CDR1 is LNHDA, CDR2 SQIVND, per germline (reference sequence). This CDR3 is built from 16 residues. The V gene lost 9 bases and the J gene lost 0 bases, with 19 bases spanning the gap. The CDR3 here is CASSPKLAKSTDTQYF. The CDR3 DNA reads TGTGCCAGCAGTCCCAAACTAGCCAAGAGCACAGATACGCAGTATTTT.

V and J are TRBV5-4 and TRBJ2-7; D assignment may be TRBD1 or TRBD2 (5 bases each). CDR3 length: 16 amino acids. V was cut by 2 bases and J by 6 bases, with 21 bases left in between. Looked up from germline, CDR1 is SGHNT and CDR2 is YYREEE (reference sequence). CDR3 in amino acids: CASSLPPLSAGGEQYF. DNA of the CDR3: TGTGCCAGCAGCTTACCCCCCCTCAGCGCTGGGGGCGAGCAGTACTTC.

This clone has just a few counts. The chain employs TRBV7-2 and TRBJ2-7, with 9 nucleotides matching TRBD1. The CDR3 covers 15 residues. With 4 bases clipped from V and 2 bases from J, the junction kept 6 bases outside the gene matches. Looked up from germline, CDR1 is SGHTA and CDR2 is FQGNSA. The CDR3 DNA reads as TGTGCCAGCAGCTCCCGGACAGGGGTTGCCTACGAGCAGTACTTC. It encodes CASSSRTGVAYEQYF.

This clone turned up a few times. The V call is TRBV23-1, the J call TRBJ1-5; D remains unclear. TRBV23-1 is placed among ORFs of uncertain function. The CDR3 is 13 amino acids. The V end was cut by 4 bases, the J end by 4 bases, with 8 bases between. The CDR3 loop reads CASSLPINQPQHF. The CDR3 DNA sequence: TGCGCCAGCAGTCTGCCCATTAATCAGCCCCAGCATTTT.

This clone turned up a few times. The J gene is TRBJ1-5, the V gene TRBV11-3, with D perhaps TRBD1 (6 bases). In germline, CDR1 is SGHNT, CDR2 YENEEA. The CDR3 is 15 residues long. V lost 1 base and J lost 7, with 14 bases in between. The DNA for the CDR3 is TGTGCCAGCAGCTTAGTTACTACAGGGATACAGCCCCAGCATTTT. Its protein product is CASSLVTTGIQPQHF.

The rearrangement links TRBV2 to TRBJ2-6, with 7 positions matching TRBD1. CDR3 size: 15 residues. Looked up from germline, CDR1 is SNHLY and CDR2 is FYNNEI. With 8 bases clipped from V and 4 bases from J, the junction kept 8 bases outside the gene matches. The CDR3 is CASGTGQPGANVLTF. Written as DNA, the CDR3 is TGTGCCAGCGGAACGGGACAGCCCGGGGCCAACGTCCTGACTTTC. The whole variable domain, remainder taken from reference TRBV2 and TRBJ2-6, is EPEVTQTPSHQVTQMGQEVILRCVPISNHLYFYWYRQILGQKVEFLVSFYNNEISEKSEIFDDQFSVERPDGSNFTLKIRSTKLEDSAMYFCASGTGQPGANVLTFGAGSRLTVL.

This rearrangement joins TRBV14 to TRBJ2-3, with 13 bases fitting TRBD2. J gave up 4 bases and V 0 bases, and 10 bases lay outside the gene matches. The CDR3 spans 19 residues. CDR1 SGHDN and CDR2 FVKESK come from the germline V gene. In nucleotides, the CDR3 is TGTGCCAGCAGCCAAGAAAGTCTTACTAGCGGGAGGGATCCAGATACGCAGTATTTT. It encodes CASSQESLTSGRDPDTQYF.